The clone carrying this TCR beta chain was detected a few times. Original analysis: Amplification of reference gene primers was used by the study to estimate nucleated cell counts. TCRdb keeps only in-frame clones here, not all; method: immunoSEQ multiplex PCR. From that table come the V and J calls and clone size; the DNA was used to work out D and trimming. The sample holds about 170,000 clones, 80% to 85% seen once. This specimen belongs to a study of blood T cell repertoires in COVID-19. Study-wide background: Acute-phase and convalescent COVID-19 samples originated in the United States, Italy and Spain.

Seattle patients were enrolled during active infection and followed longitudinally. CDR3 length: 15 residues. Germline V gene sequence: CDR1 LGHDT, CDR2 YNNKEL (reference sequence). Trimming cost V 5 bases and J 3 bases; bases outside gene matches: 10. Input material: peripheral blood. J is TRBJ2-7 and V is TRBV3-1 (or the pseudogene TRBV3-2), with TRBD2 identical over 7 bases. The TCR was taken from a woman in her seventies with COVID-19, enrolled during active disease. This chain's CDR3 is CASSTRGLVGYEQYF. CDR3 nucleotides: TGTGCCAGCAGCACCCGAGGACTAGTAGGCTACGAGCAGTACTTC.